These 28 T cell receptor beta chains were sequenced from one sample in a study of blood T cell repertoires in COVID-19. TCRdb's table, derived via immunoSEQ multiplex PCR, lists solely in-frame clones and lacks some. The top ten clones hold around 10% of a sample with around 39,000 clones, roughly 90% of them seen once. Sequenced sample: peripheral blood. The receptors here all came from a man between 65 and 79 years old with acute or convalescent COVID-19.

This chain uses TRBV4-2 with TRBJ2-3; tentative D call: TRBD1 (6 bases). CDR1 LGHNA and CDR2 YNFKEQ come from the germline V gene. The ends were cut back, 0 bases at V and 4 bases at J, with 20 bases in the middle. The length of the CDR3 is 18 residues. In DNA, the CDR3 is TGTGCCAGCAGCCAAGAAAGGCTAGGACAGTCACATTCAGATACGCAGTATTTT. It translates to CASSQERLGQSHSDTQYF.

This clone was seen a few times. This rearrangement joins TRBV11-2 to TRBJ2-2; 7 nucleotides align to TRBD1. The CDR3 extends over 16 amino acids. CDR1 and CDR2 (germline): SGHAT, FQNNGV. Losses at the gene ends were 4 bases for V and 2 bases for J; bases not matched to a gene: 7. The CDR3 region is CASSSRRDSNTGELFF. CDR3 coding DNA: TGTGCCAGCAGCTCACGCCGGGACAGTAACACCGGGGAGCTGTTTTTT.

The chain links TRBV7-6 to TRBJ2-3, with a tentative D call TRBD1 (5 bases). Germline V gene data show CDR1 as SGHVS and CDR2 as FNYEAQ. The CDR3 loop spans 14 amino acids. V was clipped by 5 bases and J by 1 base, with 10 bases between them. The CDR3 reads CASSPLQGTDTQYF. The CDR3 bases are TGTGCCAGCAGCCCCTTACAGGGCACAGATACGCAGTATTTT.

The chain recombines TRBV6-1 with TRBJ2-5, with 11 bases that match TRBD2. V shed 6 bases and J 3 bases; nucleotides not matched to a gene: 9. Germline V gene data show CDR1 as MNHNS and CDR2 as SASEGT. The CDR3 runs to 16 residues. CDR3 loop: CASSETGGLAEETQYF. The CDR3 nucleotides read TGTGCCAGCAGCGAAACGGGGGGACTAGCGGAAGAGACCCAGTACTTC.

J is TRBJ2-3 and V is TRBV7-2; 7 nucleotides align to TRBD2. This CDR3 region has 13 residues. CDR1 is SGHTA, CDR2 FQGNSA, per germline. V lost 5 bases, J lost 8 bases, and 7 bases stayed unmatched. The CDR3 region is CASSPQREGTQYF. The CDR3 region has the DNA TGTGCCAGCAGCCCCCAGCGGGAAGGTACGCAGTATTTT.

A single count supports this clone. The J gene is TRBJ1-1, the V gene TRBV7-2, with 9 bases that match TRBD1. V lost 5 bases, J lost 6 bases, and 10 bases stayed unmatched. Germline CDR1 SGHTA, CDR2 FQGNSA. The CDR3 length is 15 residues. The CDR3 here is CASSPITGGIAEAFF. The CDR3 bases are TGTGCCAGCAGCCCCATAACAGGGGGCATCGCTGAAGCTTTCTTT.

V and J are TRBV6-6 and TRBJ2-3, with D maybe TRBD2 (5 bases). The germline gives CDR1 MNHNY, CDR2 SVGAGI (reference sequence). There are 14 residues in the CDR3. The germline V and J ends were trimmed by 5 bases and 2 bases, with 11 bases remaining between them. CDR3 DNA: TGTGCCAGCAGTCCAGCGGAGACCACAGATACGCAGTATTTT. Its translation: CASSPAETTDTQYF.

The rearrangement links TRBV9 to TRBJ2-7, with a tentative D call TRBD1 (6 bases). Trimming took off 0 bases at V and 3 bases at J, with 10 bases between the two ends. Germline lookup yields CDR1 SGDLS and CDR2 YYNGEE. The CDR3 covers 14 residues. CDR3 in DNA: TGTGCCAGCAGCGTAGGAGACAGGAACTACGAGCAGTACTTC. It translates to CASSVGDRNYEQYF.

The gene calls are TRBV29-1 and TRBJ2-1; weak D call: TRBD1 (5 bases). Germline V gives CDR1 SQVTM, CDR2 ANQGSEA. V lost 4 bases and J 0 bases, leaving 10 bases between the germline ends. The CDR3 extends over 14 amino acids. This CDR3 is CSVAQASSYNEQFF. CDR3 coding DNA: TGCAGCGTTGCACAGGCGAGCTCCTACAATGAGCAGTTCTTC.

This chain links TRBV6-6 with TRBJ2-1, with 9 bases that match TRBD2. The CDR3 extends over 16 amino acids. V shed 6 bases and J 0 bases; nucleotides not matched to a gene: 6. CDR1 is MNHNY and CDR2 is SVGAGI in the germline V gene (reference sequence). CDR3 sequence (DNA): TGTGCCAGCAGACCGACTAGCGGTAGCTCCTACAATGAGCAGTTCTTC. Protein product: CASRPTSGSSYNEQFF.

V usage is TRBV12-3 or TRBV12-4 and J usage is TRBJ2-1; D perhaps matches TRBD2 (5 bases). Trimming cost V 6 bases and J 9 bases, with 12 bases left between them. This CDR3 spans 12 amino acids. This chain's CDR3 is CASSLGAGEQFF. CDR3 nucleotides: TGTGCCAGCAGCTTGGGAGCCGGTGAGCAGTTCTTC.

The chain joins TRBV4-3 to TRBJ1-4; tentatively, D is TRBD1 (5 bases). CDR1 LGHNA and CDR2 YSLEER come from the germline V gene. Deletions cut 5 bases from V and 0 bases from J, with 13 bases between. The CDR3 consists of 16 residues. The CDR3 DNA follows: TGCGCCAGCAGCATGGCCTCGACAGCAACTAATGAAAAACTGTTTTTT. It encodes CASSMASTATNEKLFF.

J is TRBJ1-5 and V is TRBV6-6; D uncertain. From germline, CDR1 is MNHNY and CDR2 SVGAGI (reference sequence). With 4 bases removed from V and 7 bases from J, the gap between germline ends came to 8 bases. The CDR3 contains 12 residues. The CDR3 spells CASSFGEQPQHF. The CDR3 coding sequence is TGTGCCAGCAGTTTCGGGGAACAGCCCCAGCATTTT.

The rearrangement links TRBV7-9 to TRBJ2-1; D unresolved. Germline loops: CDR1 SEHNR, CDR2 FQNEAQ (reference sequence). The CDR3 has 14 amino acids. The V gene lost 7 bases and the J gene lost 0 bases, with 10 bases spanning the gap. CDR3 bases: TGTGCCAGCATGCGCTTCAACTCCTACAATGAGCAGTTCTTC. It specifies CASMRFNSYNEQFF.

CDR3 in DNA: TGTGCCAGCAGTTCGGGCGGGGGGGAGCAGTACTTC. Translating gives CASSSGGGEQYF. The rearrangement joins TRBV6-5 to TRBJ2-7, with 8 bases fitting TRBD2. The length of the CDR3 is 12 residues. Germline V gene sequence: CDR1 MNHEY, CDR2 SVGAGI. V lost 4 bases and J lost 7; bases outside the gene matches: 3.

V gene TRBV7-9 combines with J gene TRBJ1-3, with TRBD1 matching 9 bases. The CDR3 loop spans 16 amino acids. After removal of 3 bases from V and 0 bases from J, the junction contained 3 bases not matched to a gene. Germline values: CDR1 SEHNR, CDR2 FQNEAQ (reference sequence). CDR3 sequence reads: CASSFGTGRSGNTIYF. The DNA for the CDR3 is TGTGCCAGCAGCTTCGGGACAGGGCGCTCTGGAAACACCATATATTTT.

The chain has TRBV11-3 and TRBJ2-5; TRBD1 aligns across 9 bases. CDR1 is SGHNT, CDR2 YENEEA, per germline. The trim removed 1 base at V and 5 bases at J, leaving 8 bases unmatched. CDR3 length: 16 amino acids. CDR3 coding DNA: TGTGCCAGCAGCTTAGTTGGAGGGACAGGGAGCGAGACCCAGTACTTC. Amino acid sequence: CASSLVGGTGSETQYF.

The V and J genes are TRBV4-1 and TRBJ1-5; the match to TRBD1 covers 9 bases. V lost 1 base and J lost 6; bases outside the gene matches: 7. The CDR3 totals 16 residues. Germline lookup yields CDR1 MGHRA and CDR2 YSYEKL. This CDR3 is CASSQVQGALGQPQHF. Here the CDR3 DNA reads TGCGCCAGCAGCCAAGTACAGGGGGCGTTAGGTCAGCCCCAGCATTTT.

The chain has TRBV28 and TRBJ2-7, with 10 positions matching TRBD1. Germline CDR1 MDHEN, CDR2 SYDVKM. Trimming cost V 5 bases and J 4 bases; bases outside gene matches: 11. The CDR3 length is 16 residues. CDR3 bases: TGTGCCAGCAGTCAGTGGGGGGACAGGGGAGGTTACGAGCAGTACTTC. Protein product: CASSQWGDRGGYEQYF.

V is TRBV5-5 and J is TRBJ1-2, with D tentatively TRBD1 (5 bases). The CDR3 length is 14 residues. The germline gives CDR1 SGHKS, CDR2 YYEKEE (reference sequence). V lost 0 bases and J 7 bases, leaving 13 bases between the germline ends. Here the CDR3 DNA reads TGTGCCAGCAGCTTGGACCTGCCCGGGGGTGGCTACACCTTC. Encoded protein: CASSLDLPGGGYTF.

The CDR3 DNA reads as TGCGCCAGCGCAGGGGCCCCAAACACCGGGGAGCTGTTTTTT. Its translation: CASAGAPNTGELFF. The V gene is TRBV5-1, the J gene TRBJ2-2, with D perhaps matching TRBD1 (6 bases). The V and J ends lost 7 bases and 2 bases respectively, with 12 bases between them. CDR3 length equals 14 residues. In germline, CDR1 is SGHRS, CDR2 YFSETQ.

The V gene is TRBV25-1, the J gene TRBJ1-2; TRBD1 is a possible D gene (5 bases). The CDR3 consists of 16 residues. Trimming shortened V by 3 bases and J by 1 base, and 15 bases separated the two germline ends. Looked up from germline, CDR1 is MGHDK and CDR2 is SYGVNS. In nucleotides, the CDR3 is TGTGCCAGCAGTGACCCCAGCCAGACAGTTAACTATGGCTACACCTTC. Translated, it gives CASSDPSQTVNYGYTF.

The rearrangement links TRBV7-2 to TRBJ1-1; D may be TRBD1 (5 bases). The CDR3 totals 15 residues. Germline loops: CDR1 SGHTA, CDR2 FQGNSA. V was clipped by 0 bases and J by 1 base, with 9 bases between them. The chain's CDR3 is CASSLAFGANTEAFF. In DNA form, the CDR3 reads TGTGCCAGCAGCTTAGCGTTTGGGGCGAACACTGAAGCTTTCTTT. The full variable domain, in which reference TRBV7-2 and TRBJ1-1 provide the parts outside the CDR3, is GAGVSQSPSNKVTEKGKDVELRCDPISGHTALYWYRQSLGQGLEFLIYFQGNSAPDKSGLPSDRFSAERTGGSVSTLTIQRTQQEDSAVYLCASSLAFGANTEAFFGQGTRLTVV.

V usage is TRBV5-1 and J usage is TRBJ2-2; 8 positions agree with TRBD2. V gave up 4 bases and J gave up 5 bases; unmatched junction bases: 13. Germline CDR1 SGHRS, CDR2 YFSETQ. The CDR3 runs 17 residues. The CDR3 sequence: CASSPHFGRAYTGELFF. The DNA for the CDR3 is TGCGCCAGCAGCCCACACTTCGGGAGGGCCTATACCGGGGAGCTGTTTTTT.

The CDR3 region is CAISEPGRQETQYF. The CDR3 DNA sequence: TGTGCCATCAGTGAGCCGGGGAGACAAGAGACCCAGTACTTC. This chain uses TRBV10-3 with TRBJ2-5, with D possibly matching TRBD2 (5 bases). Deletions cut 2 bases from V and 2 bases from J, with 9 bases between. The CDR3 runs to 14 residues. The germline CDR1 and CDR2 sequences are ENHRY and SYGVKD.

The rearrangement uses TRBV11-2 and TRBJ2-1; 10 nucleotides line up with TRBD2. V trimming: 1 base; J trimming: 7 bases; junction bases outside the gene matches: 13. This CDR3 comprises 18 residues. The germline V gene encodes CDR1 SGHAT and CDR2 FQNNGV. The CDR3 region has the DNA TGTGCCAGCAGCTTAGTGGGACTAGCGCCACCGTCTCGTAATGAGCAGTTCTTC. Amino acids: CASSLVGLAPPSRNEQFF.

The chain carries TRBV7-2 and TRBJ2-4; D might be TRBD2 (5 bases). CDR1 and CDR2 (germline): SGHTA, FQGNSA. V lost 6 bases and J 7 bases, leaving 19 bases between the germline ends. This CDR3 is 15 amino acids long. The CDR3 spells CASSYRGTGENIQYF. CDR3 sequence (DNA): TGTGCCAGCAGTTACCGGGGTACCGGTGAGAACATTCAGTACTTC.

The chain links TRBV6-1 to TRBJ2-7; 8 bases align to TRBD1. The germline gives CDR1 MNHNS, CDR2 SASEGT. V lost 1 base, J lost 2 bases, and 7 bases stayed unmatched. The CDR3 length is 16 residues. In nucleotides, the CDR3 is TGTGCCAGCAGTGAAGGCACAGGGGGTCCAACCTACGAGCAGTACTTC. Protein product: CASSEGTGGPTYEQYF.